This T cell receptor beta chain was recorded in a study of T cell repertoires in cytomegalovirus infection. Whole-study context: Public TCR beta signature analysis indicated the presence of both CMV infection and matching HLA type. Findings of the study overall: Cumulative public TCR beta family frequency identified CMV carriers with the relevant HLA.

This clonotype was counted ten times or more. The antigen remains unidentified. Trimming took off 7 bases at V and 3 bases at J, with 9 bases between the two ends. This CDR3 contains 12 residues. TCRdb itself ran the reads through MiXCR, one entry per CDR3 protein. The table lists roughly 150,000 distinct CDR3 sequences, about 20% of them singletons. The receptor was isolated from a human donor in good health (CMV status not recorded). Some clones in this sample may be carry-over from other donors' samples. Material for sequencing was PBMCs. This sequence joins TRBV12-3 or TRBV12-4 and TRBJ1-2, with D possibly TRBD1 on 5 matching bases. In DNA, the CDR3 is TGTGCCAGCATAACGGGACACTATGGCTACACCTTC. It is translated as CASITGHYGYTF.